The clone carrying this T cell receptor beta chain was recorded at least ten times. Its antigen remains unidentified. As the library was built, unique molecular identifiers were attached to individual cDNA molecules. TCRdb itself ran the RACE reads through MiXCR, one entry per CDR3 protein. The sample has 40,000 to 65,000 distinct CDR3 sequences, more than 9.5% seen once. This entry is derived from a study of human T cells and chemical hapten exposure. Study-wide findings and caveats: Counts of expanded TCRs at PT1 were positively correlated with patch test score. Significantly more large CDR3 similarity clusters were formed by expanded TCRs than by controls.

V dropped 4 bases and J dropped 8 bases, with 13 bases sitting between them. CDR3 length equals 13 residues. Germline V lookup: CDR1 SGHNT, CDR2 YYREEE (reference sequence). Time point of the sample: patch test 1, 2 weeks after DPC sensitization. The sample's treatment: therapeutic diphenylcyclopropenone sensitization with weekly scalp DPC. Sequencing started from total RNA isolated from unfractionated whole blood. Donors were 18 to 70-year-old alopecia patients suitable for DPC. This TCR was sampled from a woman in her forties with alopecia areata. Some clones in this sample may be carry-over from other donors' samples. The V call is TRBV5-4, the J call TRBJ2-1, with a tentative D call TRBD1 (6 bases). The sample in question was whole blood, obtained in connection with sensitization to the hapten diphenylcyclopropenone (DPC). CDR3 protein: CASSIGQRDEQFF. The CDR3, as DNA: TGTGCCAGCAGCATCGGACAGCGAGATGAGCAGTTCTTC.